This TCR beta chain came from a study of blood T cell repertoires in COVID-19 (dated by TCRdb to 2019 to 2021). Study-level background: The collaborator samples originated in the United States, Italy and Spain and spanned the acute and convalescent phases of COVID-19. The material from the prospective study consisted of cDNA or gDNA derived from T cells, B-cell-depleted T cells, or PBMCs. Sample metadata almost always included a de-identified subject ID, COVID-19 status, age in years and sex. Deeply sampled blood TCRbeta repertoires from subjects exposed to, actively infected with, or recovered from COVID-19 were included in the dataset. Samples came from the ongoing ImmuneRACE study (first 160 participants) plus 1,254 subjects from 6 global collaborators. A freely available public database, intended as a resource for researchers studying the immune response to SARS-CoV-2, is where the repertoires were released. Where HLA class I and class II types were available, the types were taken from metadata supplied by the sample provider, not from assay-based typing. What the authors observed across the whole study: The amount of clinical and demographic metadata varied by source and participant and was provided uncurated.

The CDR3, cysteine through phenylalanine, is 15 amino acids long. Only the CDR3 portion is preserved as DNA: 45 bases, with reading frame beginning at the first base. CDR1 and CDR2, per the germline V gene, are SGHTA and FQGNSA. Cut back by 2 bases and 2 bases, the V and J ends lie 10 bases apart. TCRbeta CDR3 regions were amplified from genomic DNA using the immunoSEQ Assay, a bias-controlled multiplex PCR. Concerning the study's data processing: Nucleated cell counts per sample were estimated from amplification of reference gene primers within the assay. To quantify the absolute abundance of each unique TCRbeta CDR3 rearrangement, sequence reads were collapsed and filtered. Productive Simpson clonality was computed per sample as the square root of Simpson's diversity index over productive rearrangements. Held by TCRdb, this immuneACCESS table contains in-frame sequences only and omits some clones. Under half of the omission traces to an unresolved V gene where checked; the cause of the rest is unknown. V and J calls and clone size are those listed in that table; D and trimming were worked out from the DNA. In this sample the table shows 95,000 to 110,000 clones, more than 75% of which occur a single time. Of the sample, approximately 27% is held by the ten largest clones.

Of note for this clone: Its antigen is currently not known. Per-base quality was not reported, and no clone a single base away is much larger than it.

Each collaborating institution followed its own protocols to collect whole blood in K2EDTA tubes. For TCRbeta analysis, collaborators shipped samples in one of three forms: frozen whole blood, isolated PBMCs, or DNA extracted from either of those sample types. Sequences were obtained from peripheral blood. The chain uses TRBV7-2 and TRBJ1-3; the D gene is unclear. The TCR was taken from a man aged 60 to 69 with acute or convalescent COVID-19. The sequenced DNA: TGTGCCAGCAGCTTACGGGAGGGTACTGGAAACACCATATATTTT. Its protein reads: CASSLREGTGNTIYF. Full variable domain (CDR3 extended with the reference TRBV7-2 and TRBJ1-3 proteins): GAGVSQSPSNKVTEKGKDVELRCDPISGHTALYWYRQSLGQGLEFLIYFQGNSAPDKSGLPSDRFSAERTGGSVSTLTIQRTQQEDSAVYLCASSLREGTGNTIYFGEGSWLTVV.